This is a list of T cell receptor beta chains from one sample in a study of blood T cell repertoires in COVID-19. The table came from immunoSEQ multiplex PCR; TCRdb's copy has only in-frame clones and leaves some out. This table holds just over 300,000 clones, around 89% found once. The sequencing sample was made of PBMCs or T cells enriched from blood (not recorded which). The receptors stem from a woman between 18 and 29 years old with acute COVID-19. Each CDR3 is given with its conserved first and last residue. Each record gives: clone size, D gene, J gene, V gene, CDR3 DNA, CDR3 protein. D genes are given only for firm matches. For some rows the clone size is stated as once, few or many, or as a class when expanded; others skip it.

. . TRBJ2-2 TRBV12-3/TRBV12-4 TGTGCCAGCAGTTTCAGTGGCGGGGAGCTGTTTTTT CASSFSGGELFF
. . TRBJ2-2 TRBV30 TGTGCCTGGAGTGGCGGGGTTACCGGGGAGCTGTTTTTT CAWSGGVTGELFF
. . TRBJ1-1 TRBV28 TGTGCCAGCAGTGTATACCAGGGGAGTAGCACTGAAGCTTTCTTT CASSVYQGSSTEAFF
. TRBD2 TRBJ2-3 TRBV28 TGTGCCAGCAGACGGACCGGGACTAGCGGCACAGATACGCAGTATTTT CASRRTGTSGTDTQYF
. . TRBJ2-3 TRBV10-3 TGTGCCATCAAAGAGGGCACAGATACGCAGTATTTT CAIKEGTDTQYF
. . TRBJ2-1 TRBV7-9 TGTGCCACCCGGCCCACCGGGATCATCAATGAGCAGTTCTTC CATRPTGIINEQFF
. . TRBJ1-1 TRBV13 TGTGCCAGCAGCTTAGGAACAGGGCTGAACACTGAAGCTTTCTTT CASSLGTGLNTEAFF
. . TRBJ2-1 TRBV30 TGTGCCTGGGGGGACTTAGAAGGTCCACAGTTCTTC CAWGDLEGPQFF
. . TRBJ1-1 TRBV11-3 TGTGCCAGCAGGCCACGTAAGGGGTTGAACACTGAAGCTTTCTTT CASRPRKGLNTEAFF
. TRBD1 TRBJ1-2 TRBV19 TGTGCCAGTAGTACCACGCCCTCGACAGGGGGTTATGGCTACACCTTC CASSTTPSTGGYGYTF
. TRBD2 TRBJ2-1 TRBV5-1 TGCGCCAGCAGCTCTTCTAGCGGGAGGGCCGGGGAGCAGTTCTTC CASSSSSGRAGEQFF
once TRBD2 TRBJ2-7 TRBV18 TGTGCCAGCTCACCGCTAGCGGGAGGGTCTCCTGAGCAGTACTTC CASSPLAGGSPEQYF